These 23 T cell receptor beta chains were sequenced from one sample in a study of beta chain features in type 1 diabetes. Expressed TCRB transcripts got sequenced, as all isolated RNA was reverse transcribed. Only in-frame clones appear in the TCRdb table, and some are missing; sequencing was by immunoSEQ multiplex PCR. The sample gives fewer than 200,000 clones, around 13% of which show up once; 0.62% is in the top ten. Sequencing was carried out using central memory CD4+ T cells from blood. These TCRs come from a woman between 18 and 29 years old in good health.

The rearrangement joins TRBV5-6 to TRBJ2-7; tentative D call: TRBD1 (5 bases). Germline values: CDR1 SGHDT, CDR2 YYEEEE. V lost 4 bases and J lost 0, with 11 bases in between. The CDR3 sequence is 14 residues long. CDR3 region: CASSPRQSSYEQYF. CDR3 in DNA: TGTGCCAGCAGCCCACGACAGTCCTCCTACGAGCAGTACTTC.

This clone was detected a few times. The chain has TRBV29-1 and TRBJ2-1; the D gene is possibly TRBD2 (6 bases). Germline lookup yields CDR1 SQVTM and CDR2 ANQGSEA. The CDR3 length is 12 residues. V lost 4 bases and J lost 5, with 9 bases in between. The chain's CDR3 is CSVGLDHNEQFF. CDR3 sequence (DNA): TGCAGCGTTGGACTAGACCACAATGAGCAGTTCTTC.

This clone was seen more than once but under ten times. CDR3 bases: TGTGCCAGCAGTGATGGCGACAAACCCTACGAGCAGTACTTC. Residues: CASSDGDKPYEQYF. J is TRBJ2-7 and V is TRBV25-1; D gene unclear. This CDR3 is 14 amino acids long. Germline lookup yields CDR1 MGHDK and CDR2 SYGVNS. Trimming cost V 3 bases and J 2 bases, with 11 bases left between them.

CDR3 coding DNA: TGTGCCAGCAGCTTAGCCGTGAACACTGAAGCTTTCTTT. This sequence encodes CASSLAVNTEAFF. V usage is TRBV11-2 and J usage is TRBJ1-1; D is uncertain. The CDR3 runs to 13 residues. In germline, CDR1 is SGHAT, CDR2 FQNNGV. Trimming removed 1 base from V and 0 bases from J, with 3 bases in between.

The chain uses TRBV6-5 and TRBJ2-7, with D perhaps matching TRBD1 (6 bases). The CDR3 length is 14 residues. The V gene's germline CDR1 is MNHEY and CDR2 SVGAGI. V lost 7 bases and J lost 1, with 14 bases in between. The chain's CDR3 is CASTQGQRSYEQYF. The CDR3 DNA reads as TGTGCCAGCACTCAAGGACAGCGGTCCTACGAGCAGTACTTC.

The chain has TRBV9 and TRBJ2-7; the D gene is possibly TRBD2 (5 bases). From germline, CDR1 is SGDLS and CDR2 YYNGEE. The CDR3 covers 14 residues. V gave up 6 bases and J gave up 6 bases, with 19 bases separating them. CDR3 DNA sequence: TGTGCCAGCAACTCCGGGGAGTCATCGGCCGAGCAGTACTTC. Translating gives CASNSGESSAEQYF.

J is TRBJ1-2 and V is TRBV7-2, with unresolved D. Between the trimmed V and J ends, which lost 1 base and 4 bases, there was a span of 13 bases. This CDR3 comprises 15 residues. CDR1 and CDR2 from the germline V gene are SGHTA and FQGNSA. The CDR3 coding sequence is TGTGCCAGCAGCTTAGATCCAGCGGGGAGCTATGGCTACACCTTC. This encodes CASSLDPAGSYGYTF.

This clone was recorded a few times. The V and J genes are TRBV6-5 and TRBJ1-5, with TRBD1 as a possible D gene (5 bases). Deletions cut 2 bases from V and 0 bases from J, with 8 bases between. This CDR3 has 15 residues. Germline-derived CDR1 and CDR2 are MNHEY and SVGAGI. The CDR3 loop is CASSYAGLSNQPQHF. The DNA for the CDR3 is TGTGCCAGCAGTTACGCAGGGCTTAGCAATCAGCCCCAGCATTTT.

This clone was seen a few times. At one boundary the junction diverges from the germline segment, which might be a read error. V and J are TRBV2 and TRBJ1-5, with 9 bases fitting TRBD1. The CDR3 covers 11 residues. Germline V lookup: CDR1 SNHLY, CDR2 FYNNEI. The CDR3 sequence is CASGGGTGPLF. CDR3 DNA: TGTGCCAGCGGGGGGGGGACAGGGCCCCTTTTT.

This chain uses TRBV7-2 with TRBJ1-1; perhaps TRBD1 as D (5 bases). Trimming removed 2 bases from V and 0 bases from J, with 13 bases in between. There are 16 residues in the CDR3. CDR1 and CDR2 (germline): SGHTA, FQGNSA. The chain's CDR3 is CASSLPGGSMNTEAFF. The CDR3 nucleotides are TGTGCCAGCAGCTTACCGGGGGGGAGTATGAACACTGAAGCTTTCTTT.

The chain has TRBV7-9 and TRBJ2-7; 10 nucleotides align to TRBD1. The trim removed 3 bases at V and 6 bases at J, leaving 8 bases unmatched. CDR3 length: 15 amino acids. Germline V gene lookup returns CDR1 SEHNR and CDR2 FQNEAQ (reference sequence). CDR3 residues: CASSFFGTGDSEQYF. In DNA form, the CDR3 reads TGTGCCAGCAGCTTTTTCGGGACAGGGGACTCCGAGCAGTACTTC.

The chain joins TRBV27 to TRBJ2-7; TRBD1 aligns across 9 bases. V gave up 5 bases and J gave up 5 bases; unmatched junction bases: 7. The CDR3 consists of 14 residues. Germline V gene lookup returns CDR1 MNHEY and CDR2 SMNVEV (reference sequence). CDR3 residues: CASSLTGGEDEQYF. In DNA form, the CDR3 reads TGTGCCAGCAGTCTGACAGGGGGTGAGGACGAGCAGTACTTC.

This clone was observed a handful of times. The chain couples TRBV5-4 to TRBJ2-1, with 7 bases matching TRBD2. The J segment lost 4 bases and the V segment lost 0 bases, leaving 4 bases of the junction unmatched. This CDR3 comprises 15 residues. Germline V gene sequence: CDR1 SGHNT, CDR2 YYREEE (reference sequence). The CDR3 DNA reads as TGTGCCAGCAGCTTGGTGGCTAGCGGTTACAATGAGCAGTTCTTC. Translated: CASSLVASGYNEQFF.

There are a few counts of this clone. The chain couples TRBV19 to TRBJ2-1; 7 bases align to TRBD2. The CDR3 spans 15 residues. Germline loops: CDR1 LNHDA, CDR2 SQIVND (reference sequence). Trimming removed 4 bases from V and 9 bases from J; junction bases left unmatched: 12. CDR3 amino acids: CASSRIGLEAIEQFF. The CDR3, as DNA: TGTGCCAGTAGTAGGATAGGACTAGAGGCGATTGAGCAGTTCTTC.

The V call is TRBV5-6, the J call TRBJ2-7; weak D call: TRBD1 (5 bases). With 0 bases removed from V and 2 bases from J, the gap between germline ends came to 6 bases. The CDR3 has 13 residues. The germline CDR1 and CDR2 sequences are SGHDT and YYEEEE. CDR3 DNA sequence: TGTGCCAGCAGCTTGGAGACAGCCTACGAGCAGTACTTC. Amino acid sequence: CASSLETAYEQYF.

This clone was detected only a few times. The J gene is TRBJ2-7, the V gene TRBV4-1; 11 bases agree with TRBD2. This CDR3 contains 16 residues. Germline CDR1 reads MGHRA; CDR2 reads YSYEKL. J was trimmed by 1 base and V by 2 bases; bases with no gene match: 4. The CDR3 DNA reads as TGCGCCAGCAGCCAAATCACTAGCGGGGGTTCCTACGAGCAGTACTTC. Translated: CASSQITSGGSYEQYF.

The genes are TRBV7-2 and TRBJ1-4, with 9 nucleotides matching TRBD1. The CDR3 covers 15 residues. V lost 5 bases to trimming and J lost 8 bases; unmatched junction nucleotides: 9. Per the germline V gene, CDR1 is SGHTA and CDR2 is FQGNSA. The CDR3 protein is CASSVPGQGIEKLFF. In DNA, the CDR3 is TGTGCCAGCAGCGTGCCGGGACAGGGAATCGAAAAACTGTTTTTT.

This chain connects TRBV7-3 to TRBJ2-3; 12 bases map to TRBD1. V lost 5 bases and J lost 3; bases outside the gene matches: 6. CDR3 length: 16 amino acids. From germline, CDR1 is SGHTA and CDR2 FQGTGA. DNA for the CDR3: TGTGCCAGCAGCCCTGGGACAGGGGGCCAGACAGATACGCAGTATTTT. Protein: CASSPGTGGQTDTQYF. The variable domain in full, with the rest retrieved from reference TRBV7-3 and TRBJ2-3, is GAGVSQTPSNKVTEKGKYVELRCDPISGHTALYWYRQSLGQGPEFLIYFQGTGAADDSGLPNDRFFAVRPEGSVSTLKIQRTERGDSAVYLCASSPGTGGQTDTQYFGPGTRLTVL.

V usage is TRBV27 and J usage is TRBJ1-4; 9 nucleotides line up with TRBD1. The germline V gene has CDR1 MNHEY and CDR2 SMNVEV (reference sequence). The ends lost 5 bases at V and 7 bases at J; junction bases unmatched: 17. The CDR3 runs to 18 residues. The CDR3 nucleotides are TGTGCCAGCAGTGAGCCCCTCGGGACAGGGAGAGGAGGTGAAAAACTGTTTTTT. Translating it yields CASSEPLGTGRGGEKLFF.

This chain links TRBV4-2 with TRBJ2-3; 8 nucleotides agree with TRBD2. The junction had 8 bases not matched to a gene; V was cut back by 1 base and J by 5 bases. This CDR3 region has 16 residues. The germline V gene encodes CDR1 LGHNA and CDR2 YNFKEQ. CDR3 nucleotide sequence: TGTGCCAGCAGCCAAGTTCGAGCGGGAGTAGTAGATACGCAGTATTTT. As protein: CASSQVRAGVVDTQYF.

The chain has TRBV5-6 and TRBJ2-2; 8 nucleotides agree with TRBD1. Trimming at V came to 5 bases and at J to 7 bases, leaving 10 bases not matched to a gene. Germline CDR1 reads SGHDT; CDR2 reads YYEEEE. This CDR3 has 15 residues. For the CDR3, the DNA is TGTGCCAGCAGGGCCCGGACAGGGTCGGGCGGGGAGCTGTTTTTT. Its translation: CASRARTGSGGELFF.

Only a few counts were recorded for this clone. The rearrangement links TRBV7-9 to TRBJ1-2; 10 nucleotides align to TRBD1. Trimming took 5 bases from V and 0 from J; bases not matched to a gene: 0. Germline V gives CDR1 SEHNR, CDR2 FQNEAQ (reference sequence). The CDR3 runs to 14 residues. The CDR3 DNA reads TGTGCCAGCAGCGGACAGGGGGCTAACTATGGCTACACCTTC. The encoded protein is CASSGQGANYGYTF.

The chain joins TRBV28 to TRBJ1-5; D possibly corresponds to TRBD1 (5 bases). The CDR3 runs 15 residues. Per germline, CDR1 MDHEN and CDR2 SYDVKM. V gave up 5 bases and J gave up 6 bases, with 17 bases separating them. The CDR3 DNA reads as TGTGCCAGCAGTCCCTTAAGTGGGGGAGGTCAGCCCCAGCATTTT. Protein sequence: CASSPLSGGGQPQHF. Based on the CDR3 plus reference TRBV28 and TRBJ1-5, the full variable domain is DVKVTQSSRYLVKRTGEKVFLECVQDMDHENMFWYRQDPGLGLRLIYFSYDVKMKEKGDIPEGYSVSREKKERFSLILESASTNQTSMYLCASSPLSGGGQPQHFGDGTRLSIL.